A selection of T cell receptor beta chains follows, all from one sample in a study of regulatory T cells in long-lasting Graves disease. A single record per CDR3 protein comes from TCRdb applying MiXCR to the multiplex PCR reads. The repertoire holds fewer than 650,000 distinct CDR3 sequences, with about 15% as singletons. Another study also made use of these data, one on T cells in Graves' hyperthyroidism and ophthalmopathy.

The specimen comprised peripheral blood mononuclear cells (PBMCs), sampled at new diagnosis, from a patient treated with antithyroid drugs. Receptors were obtained from a man aged 18 to 29 with Graves disease. Both conserved end residues are part of each CDR3. The D gene is left open where the match is weak. Size is stated for part of the rows, as once, few or many counts, or as a class when the clone is expanded.

V gene	D gene	J gene	clone size	CDR3 protein	CDR3 DNA
TRBV29-1	TRBD2	TRBJ2-7	-	CSVVSGGRYEQYF	TGCAGCGTTGTCTCGGGAGGACGCTACGAGCAGTACTTC
TRBV12-3/TRBV12-4	-	TRBJ2-2	-	CASRPDRVGSGELFF	TGTGCCAGCAGACCGGACCGGGTGGGGTCCGGGGAGCTGTTTTTT
TRBV6-1	-	TRBJ1-1	many	CASSGSRGANTEAFF	TGTGCCAGCAGTGGTTCAAGGGGTGCGAACACTGAAGCTTTCTTT
TRBV9	TRBD2	TRBJ2-1	-	CASSVEQKGLGNNEQFF	TGTGCCAGCAGCGTAGAGCAAAAGGGACTAGGGAACAATGAGCAGTTCTTC
TRBV2	TRBD1	TRBJ1-5	-	CASRVKSTGYSNQPQHF	TGTGCCAGCAGGGTGAAATCGACAGGGTATAGCAATCAGCCCCAGCATTTT
TRBV6-1	TRBD2	TRBJ2-7	many	CASSVSGTTYEQYF	TGTGCCAGCAGTGTTAGCGGGACGACCTACGAGCAGTACTTC
TRBV9	TRBD1	TRBJ1-4	few	CASSAQPGQANEKLFF	TGTGCCAGCAGCGCTCAGCCGGGACAGGCGAATGAAAAACTGTTTTTT
TRBV6-4	-	TRBJ1-5	-	CASSDPGPASSSNYSNQPQHF	TGTGCCAGCAGTGACCCAGGCCCCGCATCAAGCTCGAATTATAGCAATCAGCCCCAGCATTTT
TRBV7-2	-	TRBJ1-5	-	CASTLFGGPGQPQHF	TGTGCCAGCACCCTCTTTGGGGGGCCGGGTCAGCCCCAGCATTTT
TRBV6-2/TRBV6-3	-	TRBJ2-3	few	CASSEGRLVDTQYF	TGTGCCAGCAGTGAGGGGCGCTTAGTAGATACGCAGTATTTT
TRBV5-6	-	TRBJ2-2	-	CASSFRLEGTGELFF	TGTGCCAGCAGCTTCCGACTAGAGGGCACCGGGGAGCTGTTTTTT
TRBV20-1	-	TRBJ2-3	many	CSAKPLGDTDTQYF	TGCAGTGCCAAGCCACTCGGGGACACAGATACGCAGTATTTT
TRBV18	-	TRBJ1-1	-	CASSPMDRNTEAFF	TGTGCCAGCTCACCAATGGACAGAAACACTGAAGCTTTCTTT
TRBV29-1	-	TRBJ2-1	many	CSVPTTRSYNEQFF	TGCAGCGTGCCGACAACACGCTCCTACAATGAGCAGTTCTTC
TRBV2	TRBD1	TRBJ1-6	-	CASSHSGQYNSPLHF	TGTGCCAGCAGCCACTCGGGACAGTATAATTCACCCCTCCACTTT
TRBV5-1	-	TRBJ2-1	-	CASSFPSTGEQFF	TGCGCCAGCAGCTTCCCTAGCACTGGTGAGCAGTTCTTC
TRBV12-3/TRBV12-4	-	TRBJ1-1	many	CASTMGANTEAFF	TGTGCCAGCACCATGGGGGCGAACACTGAAGCTTTCTTT
TRBV13	-	TRBJ2-1	few	CASSSTGTASYNEQFF	TGTGCCAGCAGCTCGACCGGGACTGCATCCTACAATGAGCAGTTCTTC
TRBV7-6	TRBD2	TRBJ2-1	-	CASSLERTSGSARQFF	TGTGCCAGCAGCTTAGAGAGGACTAGCGGGAGTGCCAGGCAGTTCTTC
TRBV7-8	TRBD1	TRBJ1-5	once	CASTLGTGNQPQHF	TGTGCCAGCACCCTCGGGACAGGGAATCAGCCCCAGCATTTT
TRBV2	TRBD1	TRBJ2-2	-	CASRRTGGNGELFF	TGTGCCAGCAGGCGGACAGGGGGCAACGGGGAGCTGTTTTTT
TRBV19	TRBD2	TRBJ2-5	-	CASRPTAGGVTQYF	TGTGCCAGTAGACCTACGGCCGGGGGGGTGACCCAGTACTTC
TRBV7-9	-	TRBJ2-2	many	CASRGGTNTGELFF	TGTGCCAGCAGGGGGGGCACCAACACCGGGGAGCTGTTTTTT
TRBV27	TRBD1	TRBJ2-7	-	CASRAQGPWASEQYF	TGTGCCAGCCGGGCACAGGGGCCCTGGGCTAGCGAGCAGTACTTC